This paragraph covers one T cell receptor beta chain sequence. Its antigen is not known. Germline V gene lookup returns CDR1 SGHRS and CDR2 YFSETQ. V was trimmed by 4 bases and J by 1 base, leaving 11 bases between them. This CDR3 has 15 amino acids. This record belongs to a study of Graves' ophthalmopathy and Graves' hyperthyroidism. In the study overall: Hyperthyroidism was classified as stable if no ophthalmopathy occurred within 18 months of follow-up.

Using RNA transcripts, the TCR beta CDR3 regions were amplified. First-round RT-PCR with HTBI primers preceded a second-round multiplex PCR. Each CDR3 protein gets one entry after TCRdb re-called the multiplex PCR reads with MiXCR. The sample includes around 1,200,000 distinct CDR3 sequences, 35% to 40% of them seen just once. Study-level findings and limits: Blood shared most expanded thyroid clonotypes above 0.001 frequency.

Certain patients were not enrolled. These were patients with other autoimmune diseases, uncontrolled infections, pregnancy or lactation. It was on clinical symptoms, serum thyroxine, TRAb, thyroid ultrasound and orbital computed tomography that diagnosis relied. Sequenced: peripheral blood or thyroid tissue (not recorded which). This receptor was identified in an adult man with Graves' hyperthyroidism. The V call is TRBV5-1, the J call TRBJ2-2; D call uncertain. CDR3 in DNA: TGCGCCAGCAGCGAAACCTCAGGGAACACCGGGGAGCTGTTTTTT. It codes for CASSETSGNTGELFF. The full variable domain, completed using reference TRBV5-1 and TRBJ2-2, is KAGVTQTPRYLIKTRGQQVTLSCSPISGHRSVSWYQQTPGQGLQFLFEYFSETQRNKGNFPGRFSGRQFSNSRSEMNVSTLELGDSALYLCASSETSGNTGELFFGEGSRLTVL.